What follows are 3 T cell receptor beta chains derived from one specimen sequenced in a study of blood T cell repertoires in COVID-19. The assay was immunoSEQ multiplex PCR, and TCRdb's table has in-frame clones only and misses some. The table lists some 220,000 clones, about 85% of them singletons. Specimen: peripheral blood. All receptors come from a man aged 50 to 60 who had recovered from COVID-19.

This clone was counted a single time. J is TRBJ1-2 and V is TRBV6-5, with D possibly matching TRBD1 (6 bases). From germline, CDR1 is MNHEY and CDR2 SVGAGI. The CDR3 is 16 amino acids. Trimming left V 0 bases short and J 4 bases short, with 15 bases between. CDR3 coding DNA: TGTGCCAGCAGTTACTCCCCCGGACAGCGACTCTATGGCTACACCTTC. Its translation is CASSYSPGQRLYGYTF.

The table lists this clone with a few counts. This chain links TRBV27 with TRBJ2-1, with 8 bases identical to TRBD2. Trimming cost V 10 bases and J 1 base; bases outside gene matches: 6. Germline assignment: CDR1 MNHEY and CDR2 SMNVEV (reference sequence). The CDR3 sequence is 14 residues long. Here the CDR3 reads CAIGGLGSYNEQFF. In DNA, the CDR3 is TGTGCCATTGGGGGACTAGGGTCCTACAATGAGCAGTTCTTC.

This chain joins TRBV7-9 and TRBJ2-1, with 11 bases lining up with TRBD2. Germline V lookup: CDR1 SEHNR, CDR2 FQNEAQ (reference sequence). V trimming: 6 bases; J trimming: 5 bases; junction bases outside the gene matches: 6. The CDR3 has 15 residues. CDR3 DNA sequence: TGTGCCAGCAGTTCGACTAGCGGGATAAACAATGAGCAGTTCTTC. Translated, it gives CASSSTSGINNEQFF. Filled out from reference TRBV7-9 and TRBJ2-1, the complete variable domain reads DTGVSQNPRHKITKRGQNVTFRCDPISEHNRLYWYRQTLGQGPEFLTYFQNEAQLEKSRLLSDRFSAERPKGSFSTLEIQRTEQGDSAMYLCASSSTSGINNEQFFGPGTRLTVL.